These 18 T cell receptor beta chains were all obtained from the same sample, sequenced in a study of monozygotic twins with inflammatory bowel disease. TCRdb re-called the 5' RACE reads and gives one entry per CDR3 protein, without DNA. In all, the sample yields 140,000 to 150,000 distinct CDR3 sequences. Source material: blood. The origin of the receptors is a human donor with ulcerative colitis or Crohn's disease, or a healthy co-twin of an affected twin (not recorded which).

This chain uses TRBV19 with TRBJ1-5. Germline V gene sequence: CDR1 LNHDA, CDR2 SQIVND (reference sequence). CDR3 length equals 14 residues. CDR3 residues: CASSMVGGYQPQHF.

The chain employs TRBV7-9 and TRBJ1-2. This CDR3 is built from 14 residues. Germline CDR1 is SEHNR and CDR2 is FQNEAQ (reference sequence). The CDR3 sequence is CASSLVEGNYGYTF. Looking up the rest from reference TRBV7-9 and TRBJ1-2 gives the full variable domain: DTGVSQNPRHKITKRGQNVTFRCDPISEHNRLYWYRQTLGQGPEFLTYFQNEAQLEKSRLLSDRFSAERPKGSFSTLEIQRTEQGDSAMYLCASSLVEGNYGYTFGSGTRLTVV.

This chain uses TRBV18 with TRBJ2-3. The germline CDR1 and CDR2 sequences are KGHSH and LQKENI. The CDR3 totals 12 residues. The CDR3 protein is CASSQIGDTQYF.

The rearrangement joins TRBV6-1 to TRBJ2-1; TCRdb selects TRBD1, and the lack of DNA leaves this call unchecked. Germline V lookup: CDR1 MNHNS, CDR2 SASEGT. The CDR3 totals 16 residues. Here the CDR3 reads CASSPVGGSGVNEQFF.

The CDR3 here is CATSRDLGGSTGDTQYF. This chain joins TRBV15 and TRBJ2-3. The germline CDR1 and CDR2 sequences are LNHNV and YYDKDF (reference sequence). The CDR3 is 17 residues long. Looking up the rest from reference TRBV15 and TRBJ2-3 gives the full variable domain: DAMVIQNPRYQVTQFGKPVTLSCSQTLNHNVMYWYQQKSSQAPKLLFHYYDKDFNNEADTPDNFQSRRPNTSFCFLDIRSPGLGDTAMYLCATSRDLGGSTGDTQYFGPGTRLTVL.

The rearrangement joins TRBV6-6 to TRBJ2-7; lacking DNA, the TRBD2 call made by TCRdb goes unchecked. The germline V gene has CDR1 MNHNY and CDR2 SVGAGI (reference sequence). The CDR3 runs 14 residues. Here the CDR3 reads CASSFLTTSYEQYF.

The V gene is TRBV20-1, the J gene TRBJ1-5. The germline V gene encodes CDR1 DFQATT and CDR2 SNEGSKA (reference sequence). The CDR3 runs 14 residues. This CDR3 is CSARVGGDYQPQHF.

The rearrangement links TRBV5-1 to TRBJ2-7; as DNA is missing, the TRBD2 call by TCRdb cannot be tested. CDR3 length equals 14 residues. Germline assignment: CDR1 SGHRS and CDR2 YFSETQ. CDR3 amino acids: CASSLREGRGEQYF.

J is TRBJ2-7 and V is TRBV5-1; checking the TCRdb D call of TRBD1 is not possible without DNA. The germline V gene encodes CDR1 SGHRS and CDR2 YFSETQ. The CDR3 runs to 15 residues. The CDR3 protein is CASSLEVKGAYEQYF.

The CDR3 reads CSVESTTGSYEQYF. The rearrangement links TRBV29-1 to TRBJ2-7; the D call from TCRdb, TRBD1, cannot be confirmed without DNA. Germline CDR1 SQVTM, CDR2 ANQGSEA. The CDR3 totals 14 residues.

The J gene is TRBJ2-5, the V gene TRBV3-1; with no DNA, the TCRdb D assignment of TRBD2 cannot be verified. The CDR3 covers 15 residues. The V gene's germline CDR1 is LGHDT and CDR2 YNNKEL (reference sequence). The CDR3: CASSRSAGVQETQYF.

CDR3 in amino acids: CASSLSNYGYTF. The gene calls are TRBV28 and TRBJ1-2. CDR3 length equals 12 residues. Germline lookup yields CDR1 MDHEN and CDR2 SYDVKM.

This chain uses TRBV19 with TRBJ2-7; TCRdb reports TRBD1, a call that lacks DNA to check it against. The germline gives CDR1 LNHDA, CDR2 SQIVND (reference sequence). The CDR3 runs to 13 residues. The CDR3 reads CASRTGTTSEQYF.

The chain has TRBV20-1 and TRBJ1-5; TCRdb's assignment of TRBD1 cannot be checked, as there is no DNA. Per the germline V gene, CDR1 is DFQATT and CDR2 is SNEGSKA (reference sequence). CDR3 length equals 14 residues. The CDR3: CSASWGAVQGTQHF.

The gene calls are TRBV6-1 and TRBJ1-3; TCRdb returns TRBD1, unconfirmable since there is no DNA. This CDR3 has 17 residues. The germline CDR1 and CDR2 sequences are MNHNS and SASEGT. The CDR3 region is CASSRREQVSLGDTIYF.

This chain joins TRBV11-1 and TRBJ2-3; TCRdb's D call, TRBD2, is unchecked because there is no DNA. From germline, CDR1 is SGHAT and CDR2 FQDESV (reference sequence). The CDR3 contains 19 residues. The CDR3: CASSLLVLAEDTNGDTQYF.

The V and J genes are TRBV7-2 and TRBJ2-1; TCRdb's assignment of TRBD2 cannot be checked, as there is no DNA. The germline gives CDR1 SGHTA, CDR2 FQGNSA. The CDR3 covers 14 residues. CDR3 region: CASSLKSAGNEQFF.

V is TRBV20-1 and J is TRBJ2-7; lacking DNA, the TRBD2 call made by TCRdb goes unchecked. Germline-derived CDR1 and CDR2 are DFQATT and SNEGSKA (reference sequence). There are 13 residues in the CDR3. CDR3 loop: CSARTGRVGEQYF.